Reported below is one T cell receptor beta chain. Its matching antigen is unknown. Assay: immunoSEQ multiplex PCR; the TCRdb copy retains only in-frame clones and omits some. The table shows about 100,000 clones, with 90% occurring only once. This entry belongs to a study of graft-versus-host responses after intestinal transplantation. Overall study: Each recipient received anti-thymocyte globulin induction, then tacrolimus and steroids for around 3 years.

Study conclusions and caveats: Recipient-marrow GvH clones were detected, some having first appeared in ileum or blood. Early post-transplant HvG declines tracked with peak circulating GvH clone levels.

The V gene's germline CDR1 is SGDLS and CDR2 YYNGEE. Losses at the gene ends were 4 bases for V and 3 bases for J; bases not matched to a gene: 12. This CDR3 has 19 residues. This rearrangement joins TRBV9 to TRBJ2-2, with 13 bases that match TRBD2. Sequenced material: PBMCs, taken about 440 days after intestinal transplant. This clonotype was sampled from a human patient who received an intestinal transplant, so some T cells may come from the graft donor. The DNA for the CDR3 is TGTGCCAGCAGCCACCCTAGACTAGCGGGGGGTCTGTACACCGGGGAGCTGTTTTTT. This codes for CASSHPRLAGGLYTGELFF.